One sample yielded the 7 T cell receptor beta chains listed below, sequenced in a study of low-dose radiotherapy and immunotherapy resistance in tumors. Regarding time point: before trial treatment. Priming of first-strand cDNA relied on TRAV- and TRBV-specific primers (covering alpha and beta chains). A constant-region primer paired with the V-primer adapter amplified TCRs over about 19 PCR cycles. TCRdb independently ran MiXCR on the reads; one entry per CDR3 protein. The table lists tens of thousands of distinct CDR3 sequences, roughly 19% of them singletons. The sequenced sample was PBMCs, obtained before treatment. The receptors come from a male donor with prostate cancer.

Only a few counts were recorded for this clonotype. With only one base between it and a far larger clone, this is likely a read error. The rearrangement links TRBV18 to TRBJ2-4, with 7 nucleotides matching TRBD1. Germline CDR1 reads KGHSH; CDR2 reads LQKENI. The CDR3 is 13 amino acids. V trimming: 5 bases; J trimming: 13 bases; junction bases outside the gene matches: 11. For the CDR3, the DNA is TGTGCCAGCTCAAGTATACAGGGGTATGAGCAGTACTTC. Translated, it gives CASSSIQGYEQYF.

Details on this clonotype: A far larger clone is only one base removed, so a read error is likely. The CDR3 region has the DNA TGTGCCAGCAGCTCGGGACTAGCGGACCCCTACGAGCAGTACTTC. Residues: CASSSGLADPYEQYF. V and J are TRBV5-6 and TRBJ2-7, with 11 bases fitting TRBD2. The germline V gene encodes CDR1 SGHDT and CDR2 YYEEEE. With 3 bases clipped from V and 2 bases from J, the junction kept 4 bases outside the gene matches. The CDR3 totals 15 residues.

This clonotype has more than one count but fewer than ten. J is TRBJ1-5 and V is TRBV2; 7 nucleotides agree with TRBD1. This CDR3 spans 13 amino acids. Trimming cost V 6 bases and J 5 bases; bases outside gene matches: 4. CDR1 SNHLY and CDR2 FYNNEI come from the germline V gene. The CDR3 protein is CASRGQDHQPQHF. The CDR3 DNA sequence: TGTGCCAGCAGAGGACAGGACCATCAGCCCCAGCATTTT.

This clonotype was counted many times. This chain connects TRBV5-1 to TRBJ2-5; possibly TRBD2 for D (6 bases). CDR1 and CDR2 (germline): SGHRS, YFSETQ. V was cut by 3 bases and J by 3 bases, with 12 bases left in between. This CDR3 spans 14 amino acids. The CDR3: CASSSPGGKETQYF. The CDR3 DNA is TGCGCCAGCAGCTCGCCCGGGGGAAAAGAGACCCAGTACTTC.

This clonotype was recorded at least ten times. This chain uses TRBV20-1 with TRBJ2-3; no definite D call. This CDR3 region has 12 residues. Per the germline V gene, CDR1 is DFQATT and CDR2 is SNEGSKA (reference sequence). V gave up 1 base and J gave up 4 bases, with 6 bases separating them. CDR3 amino acids: CSARASPDTQYF. For the CDR3, the DNA is TGCAGTGCTAGAGCCTCACCAGATACGCAGTATTTT.

Ten or more counts support this clonotype. This rearrangement joins TRBV12-3 or TRBV12-4 to TRBJ1-1; D is unresolved. This CDR3 comprises 13 residues. The V gene lost 4 bases and the J gene lost 2 bases, with 8 bases spanning the gap. CDR3 nucleotides: TGTGCCAGCAGTTCTGGACCTAACACTGAAGCTTTCTTT. Residues: CASSSGPNTEAFF.

This clonotype was recorded at least ten times. The chain uses TRBV29-1 and TRBJ2-1; D unclear. Trimming took 3 bases from V and 0 from J, leaving 3 bases between them. Looked up from germline, CDR1 is SQVTM and CDR2 is ANQGSEA. The CDR3 sequence is 12 residues long. The CDR3: CSVEDSYNEQFF. The CDR3 bases are TGCAGCGTTGAGGACTCCTACAATGAGCAGTTCTTC.